The 18 T cell receptor beta chains presented below share a single source sample, sequenced in a study of CD8 T cells in ankylosing spondylitis. TCRdb reprocessed the 5' RACE reads via MiXCR and lists one record per CDR3 protein. Among 700,000 or so distinct CDR3 sequences listed, around 19% were seen once. Study-level findings and limits: It appeared that ankylosing spondylitis blood was characterized by a TCR beta motif of several highly homologous variants.

Antigens for these TCRs are unknown. Sequenced input: blood, either unsorted or a sorted T cell fraction (not recorded which). The receptors stem from a male donor with ankylosing spondylitis.

This clonotype was seen only a few times. This rearrangement joins TRBV29-1 to TRBJ2-1; D gene uncertain. This CDR3 spans 17 amino acids. Germline values: CDR1 SQVTM, CDR2 ANQGSEA. V lost 1 base to trimming and J lost 0 bases, with 16 bases between them. CDR3 region: CSVEGRAGSSSYNEQFF. CDR3 nucleotide sequence: TGCAGCGTTGAAGGTCGGGCCGGGTCAAGCTCCTACAATGAGCAGTTCTTC.

The DNA of the CDR3 is TGCGCCAGCAGCTTCCGGACGACACCCTGGGTCACTGAAGCTTTCTTT. Translating gives CASSFRTTPWVTEAFF. The chain joins TRBV5-1 to TRBJ1-1; the D is unclear. This CDR3 comprises 16 residues. Looked up from germline, CDR1 is SGHRS and CDR2 is YFSETQ. Trimming stripped 2 bases from V and 4 bases from J, with 18 bases between.

The J gene is TRBJ2-3, the V gene TRBV5-6, with D perhaps TRBD2 (5 bases). V was shortened by 6 bases and J by 1 base, with 15 bases between the two germline ends. Germline lookup yields CDR1 SGHDT and CDR2 YYEEEE. This CDR3 has 15 amino acids. The CDR3 sequence is CASTDQPGGTDTQYF. CDR3 nucleotide sequence: TGTGCCAGCACCGACCAGCCCGGGGGCACAGATACGCAGTATTTT. The whole variable domain, remainder taken from reference TRBV5-6 and TRBJ2-3, is DAGVTQSPTHLIKTRGQQVTLRCSPKSGHDTVSWYQQALGQGPQFIFQYYEEEERQRGNFPDRFSGHQFPNYSSELNVNALLLGDSALYLCASTDQPGGTDTQYFGPGTRLTVL.

This chain connects TRBV7-2 to TRBJ2-2, with D hard to call. The V end lost 3 bases, the J end lost 3 bases, and 8 bases lay between the germline ends. Germline-derived CDR1 and CDR2 are SGHTA and FQGNSA. There are 14 residues in the CDR3. CDR3 nucleotide sequence: TGTGCCAGCAGCTTGACTGATTACACCGGGGAGCTGTTTTTT. It yields the protein CASSLTDYTGELFF.

This CDR3 is CSASKSMKTSGFPYEQYF. The DNA for the CDR3 is TGCAGTGCTAGCAAAAGTATGAAGACTAGCGGATTCCCCTACGAGCAGTACTTC. The genes are TRBV20-1 and TRBJ2-7; 9 nucleotides match TRBD2. Germline V gene lookup returns CDR1 DFQATT and CDR2 SNEGSKA (reference sequence). Trimming removed 3 bases from V and 2 bases from J; junction bases left unmatched: 17. CDR3 length: 18 residues.

The chain has TRBV5-1 and TRBJ2-3; perhaps TRBD2 as D (6 bases). Germline V gene sequence: CDR1 SGHRS, CDR2 YFSETQ. The length of the CDR3 is 16 residues. V was clipped by 4 bases and J by 0 bases, with 15 bases between them. The CDR3 bases are TGCGCCAGCAGCCGGAGCCCGGGAGCTAGCACAGATACGCAGTATTTT. Protein sequence: CASSRSPGASTDTQYF.

This clonotype has at least ten counts. The chain combines TRBV29-1 with TRBJ1-4, with TRBD1 identical over 9 bases. Germline V gene lookup returns CDR1 SQVTM and CDR2 ANQGSEA. J gave up 7 bases and V 2 bases, and 2 bases lay outside the gene matches. This CDR3 is 13 amino acids long. CDR3 sequence (DNA): TGCAGCGTTGAAACAGGGGGCGTTGAAAAACTGTTTTTT. Translated: CSVETGGVEKLFF.

The chain has TRBV27 and TRBJ2-4; TRBD2 is a possible D gene (5 bases). V shed 3 bases and J shed 8 bases, with 14 bases lying between them. This CDR3 spans 14 amino acids. Per the germline V gene, CDR1 is MNHEY and CDR2 is SMNVEV (reference sequence). The CDR3 DNA reads as TGTGCCAGCAGTTTGGGAACGACGGGGTACATTCAGTACTTC. Protein: CASSLGTTGYIQYF.

In DNA form, the CDR3 reads TGTGCCAGCAGCGTAGTTGCGGCCTCTAGCACAGATACGCAGTATTTT. This encodes CASSVVAASSTDTQYF. The chain carries TRBV9 and TRBJ2-3, with D unresolved. V was trimmed by 0 bases and J by 0 bases, leaving 11 bases between them. The CDR3 is 16 residues long. The germline CDR1 and CDR2 sequences are SGDLS and YYNGEE.

This clonotype was seen more than once but under ten times. This chain joins TRBV20-1 and TRBJ2-7; D may be TRBD2 (6 bases). The CDR3 sequence is 12 residues long. Trimming stripped 7 bases from V and 2 bases from J, with 12 bases between. Germline CDR1 and CDR2: DFQATT and SNEGSKA (reference sequence). CDR3 coding DNA: TGCAGTGGGCGGAGGGGCCCCTACGAGCAGTACTTC. Protein: CSGRRGPYEQYF.

This clonotype has just a few counts. V is TRBV7-9 and J is TRBJ2-1, with TRBD2 matching 7 bases. The CDR3 spans 15 residues. Germline CDR1 SEHNR, CDR2 FQNEAQ (reference sequence). V shed 5 bases, J shed 5 bases, and the junction held 9 bases outside the gene matches. The CDR3 nucleotides are TGTGCCAGCAGCGCCGGGACTACCATTAACAATGAGCAGTTCTTC. Its protein is CASSAGTTINNEQFF.

This chain links TRBV5-1 with TRBJ2-5; 8 bases match TRBD1. The CDR3 totals 16 residues. V trimming: 4 bases; J trimming: 1 base; junction bases outside the gene matches: 9. Germline V gene sequence: CDR1 SGHRS, CDR2 YFSETQ. The CDR3 DNA sequence: TGCGCCAGCAGCGGAGGGACAGGTGGAACCCAAGAGACCCAGTACTTC. Its translation is CASSGGTGGTQETQYF.

This clonotype has only a few counts. This chain connects TRBV10-3 to TRBJ2-3, with no clear D. Looked up from germline, CDR1 is ENHRY and CDR2 is SYGVKD. The germline V and J ends were trimmed by 3 bases and 1 base, with 8 bases remaining between them. The CDR3 is made up of 14 amino acids. The CDR3 sequence: CAISDTRRTDTQYF. The CDR3, as DNA: TGTGCCATCAGTGACACCCGCCGCACAGATACGCAGTATTTT.

V and J are TRBV6-2 or TRBV6-3 and TRBJ1-2, with D tentatively TRBD1 (5 bases). Germline V gene data show CDR1 as MNHEY and CDR2 as SVGEGT. The CDR3 spans 15 residues. V was shortened by 7 bases and J by 3 bases, with 18 bases between the two germline ends. The CDR3 loop reads CASTTRDGVYYGYTF. CDR3 sequence (DNA): TGTGCCAGCACCACCCGGGACGGAGTCTACTATGGCTACACCTTC.

This clonotype was detected a few times. This chain connects TRBV5-1 to TRBJ1-4, with D hard to call. Germline lookup yields CDR1 SGHRS and CDR2 YFSETQ. V gave up 0 bases and J gave up 2 bases, with 11 bases separating them. This CDR3 has 16 residues. CDR3 in DNA: TGCGCCAGCAGCTTGGTTTTCCGGGCCACTAATGAAAAACTGTTTTTT. Protein sequence: CASSLVFRATNEKLFF.

This clonotype has a handful of counts. The rearrangement uses TRBV29-1 and TRBJ2-1, with no clear D. The CDR3 spans 13 residues. CDR1 and CDR2 from the germline V gene are SQVTM and ANQGSEA. V dropped 6 bases and J dropped 0 bases, with 9 bases sitting between them. The chain's CDR3 is CSVDPSSYNEQFF. CDR3 nucleotides: TGCAGCGTGGACCCGAGCTCCTACAATGAGCAGTTCTTC.

This clonotype has a handful of counts. V is TRBV7-2 and J is TRBJ2-7; TRBD2 aligns across 9 bases. The CDR3 consists of 16 residues. V trimming: 5 bases; J trimming: 7 bases; junction bases outside the gene matches: 15. Germline V lookup: CDR1 SGHTA, CDR2 FQGNSA. CDR3 DNA: TGTGCCAGCAGCGTACGTCCCCTAGCGGGACCAAGGGAGCAGTACTTC. It encodes CASSVRPLAGPREQYF.

J is TRBJ1-6 and V is TRBV7-9; no clear D gene. V was clipped by 1 base and J by 8 bases, with 9 bases between them. Germline CDR1 is SEHNR and CDR2 is FQNEAQ (reference sequence). The CDR3 totals 14 residues. CDR3 amino acids: CASSLVFSDSPLHF. The CDR3 DNA is TGTGCCAGCAGCTTAGTTTTTTCTGATTCACCCCTCCACTTT.